This entry is about one T cell receptor beta chain. Authors' analysis steps: Reference gene primer amplification in the assay estimated nucleated cell counts. The table came from immunoSEQ multiplex PCR; TCRdb's copy has only in-frame clones and leaves some out. D and trimming were read from the DNA, whereas the V and J calls and clone size are those reported in that table. The table includes about 68,000 clones, roughly 84% detected once. This sample was included in a study of blood T cell repertoires in COVID-19. Study-level background: Italy, Spain and the United States were the sources of the convalescent and acute COVID-19 samples. Sources were T cells, B-cell-depleted T cells, or PBMCs; the material itself was cDNA or gDNA.

CDR1 and CDR2 from the germline V gene are SGDLS and YYNGEE. J was trimmed by 4 bases and V by 0 bases; bases with no gene match: 4. The CDR3 length is 15 residues. The chain carries TRBV9 and TRBJ1-1, with 9 bases that match TRBD1. This receptor was obtained from an elderly man with acute or convalescent COVID-19. Sequencing was done on a sample of peripheral blood. The CDR3 coding sequence is TGTGCCAGCAGCGTAGAGGGACAGGGAGGCACTGAAGCTTTCTTT. This gives the protein CASSVEGQGGTEAFF. The variable domain in full, completed from reference TRBV9 and TRBJ1-1, reads DSGVTQTPKHLITATGQRVTLRCSPRSGDLSVYWYQQSLDQGLQFLIQYYNGEERAKGNILERFSAQQFPDLHSELNLSSLELGDSALYFCASSVEGQGGTEAFFGQGTRLTVV.